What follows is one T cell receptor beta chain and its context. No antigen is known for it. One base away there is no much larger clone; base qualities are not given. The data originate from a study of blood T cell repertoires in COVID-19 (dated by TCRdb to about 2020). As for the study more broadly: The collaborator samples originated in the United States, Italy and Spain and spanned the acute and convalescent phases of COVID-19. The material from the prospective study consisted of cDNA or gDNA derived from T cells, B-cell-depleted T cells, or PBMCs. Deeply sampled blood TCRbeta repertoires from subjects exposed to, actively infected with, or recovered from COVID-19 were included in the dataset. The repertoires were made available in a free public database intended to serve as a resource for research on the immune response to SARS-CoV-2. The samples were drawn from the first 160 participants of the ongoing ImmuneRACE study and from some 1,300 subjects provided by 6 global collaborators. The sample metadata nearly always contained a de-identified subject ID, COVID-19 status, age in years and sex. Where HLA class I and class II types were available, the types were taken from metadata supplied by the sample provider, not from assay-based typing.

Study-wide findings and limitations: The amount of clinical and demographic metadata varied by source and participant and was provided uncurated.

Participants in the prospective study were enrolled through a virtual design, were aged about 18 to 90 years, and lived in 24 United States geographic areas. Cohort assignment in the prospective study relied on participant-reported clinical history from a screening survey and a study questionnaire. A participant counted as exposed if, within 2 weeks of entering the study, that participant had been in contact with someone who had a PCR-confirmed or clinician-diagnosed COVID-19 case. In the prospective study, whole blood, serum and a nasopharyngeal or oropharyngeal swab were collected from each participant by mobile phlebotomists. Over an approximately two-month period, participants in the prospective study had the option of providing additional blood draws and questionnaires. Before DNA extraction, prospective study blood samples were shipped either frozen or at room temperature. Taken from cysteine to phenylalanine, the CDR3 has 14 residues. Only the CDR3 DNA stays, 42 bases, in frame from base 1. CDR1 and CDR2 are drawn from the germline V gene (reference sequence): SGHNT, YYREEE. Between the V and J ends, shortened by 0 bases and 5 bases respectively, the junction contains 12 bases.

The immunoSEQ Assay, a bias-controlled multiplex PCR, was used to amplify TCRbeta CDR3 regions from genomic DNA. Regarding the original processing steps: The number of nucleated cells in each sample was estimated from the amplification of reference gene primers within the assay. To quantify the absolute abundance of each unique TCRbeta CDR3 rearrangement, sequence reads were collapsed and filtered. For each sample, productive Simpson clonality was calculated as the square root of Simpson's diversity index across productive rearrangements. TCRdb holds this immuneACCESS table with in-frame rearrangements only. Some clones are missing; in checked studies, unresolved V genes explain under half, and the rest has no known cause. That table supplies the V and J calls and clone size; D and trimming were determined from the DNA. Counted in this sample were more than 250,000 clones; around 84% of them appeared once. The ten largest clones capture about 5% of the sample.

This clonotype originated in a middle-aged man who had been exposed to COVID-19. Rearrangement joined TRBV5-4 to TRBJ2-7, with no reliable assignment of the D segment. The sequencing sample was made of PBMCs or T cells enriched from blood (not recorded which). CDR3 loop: CASSLDMARNEQYF. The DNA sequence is TGTGCCAGCAGCTTGGACATGGCACGAAACGAGCAGTACTTC.